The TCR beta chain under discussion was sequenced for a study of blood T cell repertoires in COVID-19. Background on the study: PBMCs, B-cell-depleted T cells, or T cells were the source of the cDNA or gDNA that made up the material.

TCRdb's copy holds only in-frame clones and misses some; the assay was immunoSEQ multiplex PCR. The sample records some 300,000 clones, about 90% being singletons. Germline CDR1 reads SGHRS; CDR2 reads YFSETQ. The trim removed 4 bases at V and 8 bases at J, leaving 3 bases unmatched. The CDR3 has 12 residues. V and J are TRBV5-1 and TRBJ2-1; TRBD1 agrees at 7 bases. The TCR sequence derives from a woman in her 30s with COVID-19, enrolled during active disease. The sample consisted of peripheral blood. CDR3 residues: CASSPGTDEQFF. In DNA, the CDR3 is TGCGCCAGCAGCCCTGGGACAGATGAGCAGTTCTTC.